Detailed here is one TCR beta chain. The entry originates in a study of blood T cells in healthy people across ages. Between the trimmed V and J ends, which lost 2 bases and 8 bases, there was a span of 9 bases. The V gene's germline CDR1 is SEHNR and CDR2 FQNEAQ (reference sequence). The CDR3 contains 12 residues. A sample-barcoded 5' primer and a J-beta primer mix were used in a second PCR of about 7 to 12 cycles. TCRdb analysed the 5' RACE reads with MiXCR anew, one entry per CDR3 protein. Counted here are 750,000 to 950,000 distinct CDR3 sequences, 20% to 30% occurring once; the ten biggest clones make up about 2.9%. These records were also assigned to another study, of T cells of mothers and their children. From that report: Addition of sample barcodes and 2-4 random nucleotides occurred through the M1S primer of the second PCR. Reads recorded for TCR beta CDR3 numbered over 9 million per mother and around 2.8 million per child.

The clonotype was recovered from a boy aged 10-17 years in good health. What was sequenced was blood. The chain carries TRBV7-9 and TRBJ1-1, with D tentatively TRBD1 (5 bases). The CDR3 sequence: CASSLRQPEAFF. For the CDR3, the DNA is TGTGCCAGCAGCTTACGACAGCCCGAAGCTTTCTTT.